This record concerns one T cell receptor beta chain sequence. These data originate in a study of T cell changes during pregnancy in multiple sclerosis. The CDR3 consists of 16 residues. The germline V gene has CDR1 SQVTM and CDR2 ANQGSEA. V lost 1 base and J lost 6; bases outside the gene matches: 11. Clones were sequenced by immunoSEQ multiplex PCR, and TCRdb holds only the in-frame ones, with some missing. The data contain about 40,000 clones, over 70% of them singletons. The chain joins TRBV29-1 to TRBJ2-1; 8 bases match TRBD1. This sequence was found in a female donor in good health, enrolled as a control in a pregnancy study. Here the sequenced sample was peripheral blood, taken in the first trimester of pregnancy. The CDR3 DNA follows: TGCAGCGTTGAAGTTTCTCTGACAGGGGATGGCAATGAGCAGTTCTTC. Translated, it gives CSVEVSLTGDGNEQFF.